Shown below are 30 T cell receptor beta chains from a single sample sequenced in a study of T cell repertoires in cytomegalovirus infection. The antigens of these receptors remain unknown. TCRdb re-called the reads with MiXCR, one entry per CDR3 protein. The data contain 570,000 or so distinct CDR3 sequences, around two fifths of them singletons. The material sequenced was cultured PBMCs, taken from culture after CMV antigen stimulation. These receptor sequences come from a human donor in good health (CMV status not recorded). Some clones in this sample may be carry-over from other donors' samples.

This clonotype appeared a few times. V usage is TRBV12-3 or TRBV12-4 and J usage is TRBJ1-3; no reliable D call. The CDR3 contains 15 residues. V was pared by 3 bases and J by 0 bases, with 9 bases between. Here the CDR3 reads CASSFLGSSGNTIYF. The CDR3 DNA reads TGTGCCAGCAGTTTTCTCGGCAGCTCTGGAAACACCATATATTTT.

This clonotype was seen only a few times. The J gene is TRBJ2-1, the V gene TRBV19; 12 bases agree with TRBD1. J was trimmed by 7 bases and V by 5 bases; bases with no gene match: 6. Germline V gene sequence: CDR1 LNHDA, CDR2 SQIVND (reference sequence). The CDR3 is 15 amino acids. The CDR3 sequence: CASSYRDRGLNEQFF. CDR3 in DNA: TGTGCCAGTAGTTACCGGGACAGGGGGCTAAATGAGCAGTTCTTC.

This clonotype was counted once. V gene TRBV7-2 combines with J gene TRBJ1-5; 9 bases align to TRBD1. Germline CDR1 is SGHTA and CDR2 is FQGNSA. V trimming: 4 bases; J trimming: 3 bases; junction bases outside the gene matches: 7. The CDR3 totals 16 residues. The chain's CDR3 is CASSSSGTGTNQPQHF. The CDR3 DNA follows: TGTGCCAGCAGCTCATCCGGGACAGGGACCAATCAGCCCCAGCATTTT.

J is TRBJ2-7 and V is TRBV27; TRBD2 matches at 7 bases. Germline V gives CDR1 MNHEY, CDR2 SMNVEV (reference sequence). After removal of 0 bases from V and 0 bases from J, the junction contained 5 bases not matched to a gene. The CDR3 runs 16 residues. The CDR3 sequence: CASSLSPPGGSYEQYF. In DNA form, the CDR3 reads TGTGCCAGCAGTTTATCGCCCCCGGGGGGCTCCTACGAGCAGTACTTC.

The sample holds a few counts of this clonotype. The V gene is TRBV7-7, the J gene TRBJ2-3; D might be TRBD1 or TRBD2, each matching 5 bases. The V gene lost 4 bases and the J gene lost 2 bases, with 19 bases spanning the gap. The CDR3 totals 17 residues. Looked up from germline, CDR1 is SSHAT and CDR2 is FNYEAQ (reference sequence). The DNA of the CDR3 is TGTGCCAGCAGCTCCCGGGGTGGGGCGGACCCCACAGATACGCAGTATTTT. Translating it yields CASSSRGGADPTDTQYF.

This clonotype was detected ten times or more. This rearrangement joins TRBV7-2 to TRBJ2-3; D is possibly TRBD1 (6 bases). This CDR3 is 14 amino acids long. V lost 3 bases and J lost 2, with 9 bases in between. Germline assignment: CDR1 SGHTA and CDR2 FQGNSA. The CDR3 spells CASSLLGATDTQYF. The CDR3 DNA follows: TGTGCCAGCAGCTTGTTGGGGGCCACAGATACGCAGTATTTT.

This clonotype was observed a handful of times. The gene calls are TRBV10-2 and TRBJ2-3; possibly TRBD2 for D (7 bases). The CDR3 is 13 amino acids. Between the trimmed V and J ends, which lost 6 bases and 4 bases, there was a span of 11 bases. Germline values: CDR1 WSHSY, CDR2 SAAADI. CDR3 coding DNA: TGCGCCAGCAGGGGGGGGGCCGCAGATACGCAGTATTTT. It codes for CASRGGAADTQYF.

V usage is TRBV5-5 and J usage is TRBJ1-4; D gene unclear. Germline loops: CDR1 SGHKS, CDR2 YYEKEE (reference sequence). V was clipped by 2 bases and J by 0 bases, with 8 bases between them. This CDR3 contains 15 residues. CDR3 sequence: CASSFRLATNEKLFF. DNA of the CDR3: TGTGCCAGCAGCTTCCGACTTGCAACTAATGAAAAACTGTTTTTT.

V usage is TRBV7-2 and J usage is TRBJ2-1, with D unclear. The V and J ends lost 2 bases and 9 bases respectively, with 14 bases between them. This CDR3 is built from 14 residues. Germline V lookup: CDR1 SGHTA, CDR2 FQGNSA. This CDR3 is CASSLLGVLPEQFF. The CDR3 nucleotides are TGTGCCAGCAGCTTACTTGGGGTTCTGCCTGAGCAGTTCTTC.

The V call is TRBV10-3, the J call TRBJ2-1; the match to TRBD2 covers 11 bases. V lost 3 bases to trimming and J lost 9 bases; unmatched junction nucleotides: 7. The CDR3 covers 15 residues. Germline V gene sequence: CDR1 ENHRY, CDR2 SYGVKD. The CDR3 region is CAISERVAGGTEQFF. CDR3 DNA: TGTGCCATCAGTGAAAGAGTAGCGGGGGGGACTGAGCAGTTCTTC.

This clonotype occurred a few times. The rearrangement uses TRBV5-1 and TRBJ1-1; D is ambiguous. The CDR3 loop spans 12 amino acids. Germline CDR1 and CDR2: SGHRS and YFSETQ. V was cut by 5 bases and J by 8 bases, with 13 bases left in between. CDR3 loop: CASRGTRSEAFF. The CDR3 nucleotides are TGCGCCAGCAGAGGTACTCGATCCGAAGCTTTCTTT.

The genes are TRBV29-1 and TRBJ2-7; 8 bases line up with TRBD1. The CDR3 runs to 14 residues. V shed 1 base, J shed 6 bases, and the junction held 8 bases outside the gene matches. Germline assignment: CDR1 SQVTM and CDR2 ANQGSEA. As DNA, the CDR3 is TGCAGCGTTGAAGGCACAGGGGGGAGCGGCGAGCAGTACTTC. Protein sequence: CSVEGTGGSGEQYF.

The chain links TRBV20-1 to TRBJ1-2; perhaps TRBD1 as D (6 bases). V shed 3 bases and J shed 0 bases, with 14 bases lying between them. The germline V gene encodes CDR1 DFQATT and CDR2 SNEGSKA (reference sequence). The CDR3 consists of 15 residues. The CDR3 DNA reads TGCAGTGCTAGTAAGACAGGCCCAGCTAACTATGGCTACACCTTC. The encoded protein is CSASKTGPANYGYTF.

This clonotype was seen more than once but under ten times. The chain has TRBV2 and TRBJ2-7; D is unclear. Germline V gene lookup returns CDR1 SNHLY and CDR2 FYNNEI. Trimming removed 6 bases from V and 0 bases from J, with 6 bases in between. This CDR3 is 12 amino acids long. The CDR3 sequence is CASRYGSYEQYF. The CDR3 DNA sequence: TGTGCCAGCAGATACGGCTCCTACGAGCAGTACTTC.

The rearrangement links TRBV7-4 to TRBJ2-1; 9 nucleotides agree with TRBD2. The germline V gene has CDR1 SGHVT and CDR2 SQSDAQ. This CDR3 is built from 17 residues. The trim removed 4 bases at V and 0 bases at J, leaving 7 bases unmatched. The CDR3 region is CASSSAGGRGSYNEQFF. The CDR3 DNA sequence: TGTGCCAGCAGCTCGGCGGGGGGGCGGGGCTCCTACAATGAGCAGTTCTTC.

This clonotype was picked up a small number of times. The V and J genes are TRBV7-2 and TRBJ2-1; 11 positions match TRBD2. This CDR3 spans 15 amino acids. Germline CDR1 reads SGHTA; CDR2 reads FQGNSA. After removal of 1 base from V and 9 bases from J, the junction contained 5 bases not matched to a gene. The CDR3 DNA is TGTGCCAGCAGCTTAGAACTAGCGGGAGCCGGTGAGCAGTTCTTC. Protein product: CASSLELAGAGEQFF.

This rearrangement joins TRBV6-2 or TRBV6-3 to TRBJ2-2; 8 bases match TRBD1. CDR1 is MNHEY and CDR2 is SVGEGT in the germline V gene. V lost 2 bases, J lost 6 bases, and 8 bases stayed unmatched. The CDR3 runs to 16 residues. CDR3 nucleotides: TGTGCCAGCAGTTACCCAGGACAGGGAAGATCCGGGGAGCTGTTTTTT. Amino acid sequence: CASSYPGQGRSGELFF.

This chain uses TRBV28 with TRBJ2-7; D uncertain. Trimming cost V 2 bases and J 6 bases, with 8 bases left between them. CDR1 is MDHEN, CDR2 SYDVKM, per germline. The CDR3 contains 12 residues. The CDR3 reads CASSLRVGEQYF. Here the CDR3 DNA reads TGTGCCAGCAGTTTACGGGTTGGCGAGCAGTACTTC.

Written as DNA, the CDR3 is TGTGCCATCAGTGAGTCGACCTTAGGGGCCAAAAACATTCAGTACTTC. Its protein product is CAISESTLGAKNIQYF. The V call is TRBV10-3, the J call TRBJ2-4; no clear D gene. The CDR3 extends over 16 amino acids. From germline, CDR1 is ENHRY and CDR2 SYGVKD. Trimming pared 0 bases from V and 1 base from J, leaving 10 bases between.

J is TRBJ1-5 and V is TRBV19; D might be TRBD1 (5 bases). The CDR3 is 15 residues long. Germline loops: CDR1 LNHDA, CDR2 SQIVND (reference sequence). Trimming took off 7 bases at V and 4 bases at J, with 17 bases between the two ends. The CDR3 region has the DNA TGTGCCAGTACCCGGGGACGGGACGAAAATCAGCCCCAGCATTTT. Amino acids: CASTRGRDENQPQHF.

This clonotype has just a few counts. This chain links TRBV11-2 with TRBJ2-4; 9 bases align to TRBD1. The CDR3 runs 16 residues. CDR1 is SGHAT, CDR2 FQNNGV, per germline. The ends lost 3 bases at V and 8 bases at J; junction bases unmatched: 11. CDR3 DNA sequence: TGTGCCAGCAGCTTCTTCCCGGGACAGGGTTTAGACATTCAGTACTTC. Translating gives CASSFFPGQGLDIQYF.

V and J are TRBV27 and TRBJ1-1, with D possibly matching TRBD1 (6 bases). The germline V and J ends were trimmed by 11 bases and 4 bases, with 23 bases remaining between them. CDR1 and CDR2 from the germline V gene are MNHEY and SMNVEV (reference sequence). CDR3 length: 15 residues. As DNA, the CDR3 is TGTGCCTCCAGAAAGGGGGGGTGGGGGACCACTGAAGCTTTCTTT. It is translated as CASRKGGWGTTEAFF.

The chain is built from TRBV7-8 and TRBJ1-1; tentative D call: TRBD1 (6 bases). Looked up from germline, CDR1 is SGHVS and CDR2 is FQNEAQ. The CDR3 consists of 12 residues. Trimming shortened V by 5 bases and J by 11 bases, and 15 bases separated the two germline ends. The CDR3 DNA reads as TGTGCCAGCAGCCCCTGGGCAGGGGACGCTTTCTTT. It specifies CASSPWAGDAFF.

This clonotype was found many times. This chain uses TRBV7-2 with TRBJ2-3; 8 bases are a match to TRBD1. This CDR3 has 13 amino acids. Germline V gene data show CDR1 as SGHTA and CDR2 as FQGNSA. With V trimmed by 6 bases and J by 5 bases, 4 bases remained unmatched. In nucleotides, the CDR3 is TGTGCCAGCAGGGAGACAGGGGAAGATACGCAGTATTTT. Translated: CASRETGEDTQYF. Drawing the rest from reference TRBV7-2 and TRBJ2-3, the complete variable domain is GAGVSQSPSNKVTEKGKDVELRCDPISGHTALYWYRQSLGQGLEFLIYFQGNSAPDKSGLPSDRFSAERTGGSVSTLTIQRTQQEDSAVYLCASRETGEDTQYFGPGTRLTVL.

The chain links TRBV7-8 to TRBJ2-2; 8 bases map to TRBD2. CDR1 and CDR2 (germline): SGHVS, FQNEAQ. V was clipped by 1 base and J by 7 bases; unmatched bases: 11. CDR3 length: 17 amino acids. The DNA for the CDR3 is TGTGCCAGCAGCTTAGGGCCCGGGGGACTAGAGATCGGGGAGCTGTTTTTT. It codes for CASSLGPGGLEIGELFF.

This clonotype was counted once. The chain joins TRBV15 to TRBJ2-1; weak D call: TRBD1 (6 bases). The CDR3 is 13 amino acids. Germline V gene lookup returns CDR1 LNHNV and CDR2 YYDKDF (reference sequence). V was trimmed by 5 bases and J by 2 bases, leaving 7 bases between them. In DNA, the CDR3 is TGTGCCACCAGCCAGGGGACCTACAATGAGCAGTTCTTC. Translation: CATSQGTYNEQFF. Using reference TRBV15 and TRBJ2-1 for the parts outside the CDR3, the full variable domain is DAMVIQNPRYQVTQFGKPVTLSCSQTLNHNVMYWYQQKSSQAPKLLFHYYDKDFNNEADTPDNFQSRRPNTSFCFLDIRSPGLGDTAMYLCATSQGTYNEQFFGPGTRLTVL.

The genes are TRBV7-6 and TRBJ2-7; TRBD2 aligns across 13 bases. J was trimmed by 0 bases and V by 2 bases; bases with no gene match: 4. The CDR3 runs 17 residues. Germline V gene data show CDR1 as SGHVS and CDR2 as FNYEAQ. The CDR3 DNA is TGTGCCAGCAGCTTACGACTAGCGGGAGGATTCTCCTACGAGCAGTACTTC. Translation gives CASSLRLAGGFSYEQYF.

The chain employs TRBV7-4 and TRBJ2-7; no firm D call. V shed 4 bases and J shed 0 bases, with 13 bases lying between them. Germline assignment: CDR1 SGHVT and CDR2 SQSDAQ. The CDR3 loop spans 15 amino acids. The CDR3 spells CASSSDGRSSYEQYF. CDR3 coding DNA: TGTGCCAGCAGCTCAGACGGACGGAGCTCCTACGAGCAGTACTTC. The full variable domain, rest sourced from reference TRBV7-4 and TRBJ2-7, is GAGVSQSPRYKVAKRGRDVALRCDSISGHVTLYWYRQTLGQGSEVLTYSQSDAQRDKSGRPSGRFSAERPERSVSTLKIQRTEQGDSAVYLCASSSDGRSSYEQYFGPGTRLTVT.

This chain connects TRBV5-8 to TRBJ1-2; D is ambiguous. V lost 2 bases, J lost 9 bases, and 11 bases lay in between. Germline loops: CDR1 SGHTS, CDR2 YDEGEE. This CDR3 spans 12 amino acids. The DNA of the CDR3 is TGTGCCAGCAGCTTTATTGAGTATAGCTACACCTTC. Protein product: CASSFIEYSYTF.

This CDR3 reads CASAAGGAAYYGYTF. The CDR3 nucleotides are TGTGCCAGCGCAGCAGGGGGAGCAGCTTACTATGGCTACACCTTC. The gene calls are TRBV2 and TRBJ1-2; 7 bases agree with TRBD1. Trimming took 8 bases from V and 3 from J; bases not matched to a gene: 12. Germline lookup yields CDR1 SNHLY and CDR2 FYNNEI. The CDR3 covers 15 residues.